This passage covers 18 T cell receptor beta chains from one sample sequenced in a study of T cells after yellow fever vaccination. TCRdb analysed the 5' RACE reads with MiXCR anew, one entry per CDR3 protein. The table has 170,000 or so distinct CDR3 sequences, 6.2% seen once. This specimen was CD4+ T cells sorted from PBMCs, taken on the day of the first yellow fever vaccination. The receptors were sampled from a man younger than 30 who received the YFV17D yellow fever vaccine.

This clonotype showed up many times. The CDR3 protein is CASTKKGGFVPIYGYTF. The CDR3 bases are TGTGCCAGCACCAAGAAGGGGGGCTTCGTTCCCATCTATGGCTACACCTTC. The chain has TRBV6-5 and TRBJ1-2, with D possibly matching TRBD1 (6 bases). The ends were cut back, 7 bases at V and 4 bases at J, with 25 bases in the middle. Germline V gene data show CDR1 as MNHEY and CDR2 as SVGAGI. The CDR3 runs to 17 residues.

The chain employs TRBV5-1 and TRBJ2-5, with D tentatively TRBD2 (7 bases). V was clipped by 4 bases and J by 4 bases, with 20 bases between them. The CDR3 extends over 16 amino acids. Germline V CDR1 and CDR2: SGHRS, YFSETQ. The CDR3 region has the DNA TGCGCCAGCAGCACAAGACGCCGGGGGGCGGCAGAGACCCAGTACTTC. The encoded protein is CASSTRRRGAAETQYF.

This clonotype was seen ten or more times. The chain carries TRBV7-2 and TRBJ2-7, with a weak D call TRBD1 (6 bases). This CDR3 contains 13 residues. CDR1 and CDR2 (germline): SGHTA, FQGNSA. V lost 5 bases and J 1 base, leaving 9 bases between the germline ends. The CDR3: CASSDRISYEQYF. In DNA, the CDR3 is TGTGCCAGCAGCGACAGGATATCCTACGAGCAGTACTTC. Combining the CDR3 with reference TRBV7-2 and TRBJ2-7 gives the whole variable domain GAGVSQSPSNKVTEKGKDVELRCDPISGHTALYWYRQSLGQGLEFLIYFQGNSAPDKSGLPSDRFSAERTGGSVSTLTIQRTQQEDSAVYLCASSDRISYEQYFGPGTRLTVT.

The chain joins TRBV7-2 to TRBJ1-4; D may be TRBD1 (6 bases). This CDR3 has 14 amino acids. Germline V gene lookup returns CDR1 SGHTA and CDR2 FQGNSA. Trimming stripped 5 bases from V and 9 bases from J, with 16 bases between. The CDR3 region has the DNA TGTGCCAGCAGCCTAGACAGGACCGCGAAAAAACTGTTTTTT. The encoded protein is CASSLDRTAKKLFF.

This clonotype has only a few counts. CDR3 DNA sequence: TGTGCCAGCAGCTTTCCAGGACAGCGTTACGAGCAGTACGTC. This sequence encodes CASSFPGQRYEQYV. The V gene is TRBV5-6, the J gene TRBJ2-7; possible D gene TRBD1, 6 bases. V lost 2 bases, J lost 4 bases, and 13 bases lay in between. The CDR3 spans 14 residues. Germline CDR1 and CDR2: SGHDT and YYEEEE.

This clonotype was counted a few times. V usage is TRBV12-3 or TRBV12-4 and J usage is TRBJ1-1; tentatively, D is TRBD1 (6 bases). V shed 8 bases and J shed 7 bases, with 23 bases lying between them. This CDR3 is 15 amino acids long. CDR3 region: CASGQPGRGGGEAFF. For the CDR3, the DNA is TGTGCCAGCGGCCAGCCCGGGCGGGGAGGGGGTGAAGCTTTCTTT.

The CDR3 sequence: CASGQRGVDEQYF. As DNA, the CDR3 is TGTGCCAGTGGCCAAAGGGGTGTGGACGAGCAGTACTTC. The chain couples TRBV7-2 to TRBJ2-7, with D possibly TRBD1 on 5 matching bases. Germline V gene lookup returns CDR1 SGHTA and CDR2 FQGNSA. CDR3 length equals 13 residues. V was pared by 9 bases and J by 5 bases, with 17 bases between.

The chain employs TRBV3-1 and TRBJ1-1; no firm D call. The CDR3 extends over 13 amino acids. The germline V gene encodes CDR1 LGHDT and CDR2 YNNKEL (reference sequence). Deletions cut 3 bases from V and 2 bases from J, with 7 bases between. This CDR3 reads CASSQGLNTEAFF. In DNA form, the CDR3 reads TGTGCCAGCAGCCAGGGCCTAAACACTGAAGCTTTCTTT.

Of note for this clonotype: A much larger clone differs from this one at a single base, so this may be a read error. V is TRBV5-1 and J is TRBJ2-5; 13 nucleotides agree with TRBD2. The CDR3 runs 15 residues. Germline V gives CDR1 SGHRS, CDR2 YFSETQ. The trim removed 3 bases at V and 3 bases at J, leaving 2 bases unmatched. The CDR3 region has the DNA TGCGCCAGCAGCTACGGGACTAGCGGGGAAGAGACCCAGTACTTC. As protein: CASSYGTSGEETQYF.

The CDR3 loop reads CASSQVQGPLLFF. The CDR3 bases are TGTGCCAGCAGCCAAGTGCAGGGGCCCCTATTGTTCTTC. V gene TRBV3-1 combines with J gene TRBJ2-1, with D possibly being TRBD1 (6 bases). The germline gives CDR1 LGHDT, CDR2 YNNKEL (reference sequence). Trimming removed 1 base at V and 15 bases at J, with 16 bases between. The CDR3 is made up of 13 amino acids.

The rearrangement joins TRBV6-2 or TRBV6-3 to TRBJ2-7; a weak D match, TRBD2 (5 bases). This CDR3 spans 14 amino acids. Germline V CDR1 and CDR2: MNHEY, SVGEGT. The V gene lost 10 bases and the J gene lost 0 bases, with 16 bases spanning the gap. CDR3 protein: CATIRGGSSYEQYF. Written as DNA, the CDR3 is TGTGCCACCATCAGAGGTGGGAGCTCCTACGAGCAGTACTTC.

The table lists this clonotype with many counts. The V call is TRBV7-2, the J call TRBJ1-1; D remains unclear. The CDR3 extends over 15 amino acids. V lost 6 bases and J 0 bases, leaving 14 bases between the germline ends. Germline V gene lookup returns CDR1 SGHTA and CDR2 FQGNSA. This chain's CDR3 is CASRLHGAMNTEAFF. The CDR3, as DNA: TGTGCCAGCAGACTACACGGCGCCATGAACACTGAAGCTTTCTTT.

Ten or more counts support this clonotype. This chain links TRBV7-2 with TRBJ2-7; TRBD2 matches at 9 bases. CDR3 length: 16 amino acids. From germline, CDR1 is SGHTA and CDR2 FQGNSA. V lost 1 base and J lost 5; bases outside the gene matches: 9. CDR3 sequence: CASSLEGGGAGHEQYV. CDR3 nucleotides: TGTGCCAGCAGCTTAGAAGGCGGGGGGGCCGGTCACGAGCAGTACGTC.

This clonotype was picked up a small number of times. A read error may account for a junction end that differs from germline. V gene TRBV7-7 combines with J gene TRBJ2-1, with 8 bases matching TRBD2. The CDR3 covers 15 residues. Per the germline V gene, CDR1 is SSHAT and CDR2 is FNYEAQ (reference sequence). The CDR3 is CASSLGRGGTNEQFF. DNA for the CDR3: TGTGCTAGCAGCTTAGGCCGGGGGGGTACCAATGAGCAGTTCTTC.

The rearrangement links TRBV5-1 to TRBJ1-1; TRBD1 aligns across 7 bases. The CDR3 consists of 16 residues. J lost 0 bases, V lost 0 bases, and 5 bases had no gene match. Germline loops: CDR1 SGHRS, CDR2 YFSETQ. The CDR3 spells CASSLVAGQLNTEAFF. For the CDR3, the DNA is TGCGCCAGCAGCTTGGTAGCGGGACAGCTGAACACTGAAGCTTTCTTT.

The chain is built from TRBV5-1 and TRBJ2-5; 10 bases agree with TRBD1. There are 15 residues in the CDR3. From germline, CDR1 is SGHRS and CDR2 YFSETQ. With V trimmed by 4 bases and J by 4 bases, 7 bases remained unmatched. The CDR3 here is CASSVPGTGVETQYF. As DNA, the CDR3 is TGCGCCAGCAGCGTACCCGGGACAGGGGTAGAGACCCAGTACTTC.

The sample holds many counts of this clonotype. The rearrangement uses TRBV20-1 and TRBJ1-2, with a weak D call TRBD1 (6 bases). CDR1 is DFQATT and CDR2 is SNEGSKA in the germline V gene (reference sequence). V dropped 8 bases and J dropped 8 bases, with 18 bases sitting between them. The CDR3 spans 12 residues. The CDR3, as DNA: TGCAGTCCGAGGGGGGGTACTCAGGGCTACACCTTC. Its translation is CSPRGGTQGYTF.

V usage is TRBV10-3 and J usage is TRBJ1-5; no clear D gene. Germline loops: CDR1 ENHRY, CDR2 SYGVKD. This CDR3 has 14 residues. Deletions cut 0 bases from V and 6 bases from J, with 9 bases between. CDR3 residues: CAISESQLGQPQHF. Written as DNA, the CDR3 is TGTGCCATCAGTGAGTCGCAGTTAGGTCAGCCCCAGCATTTT.